One sample yielded the 10 T cell receptor beta chains listed below, sequenced in a study of cytomegalovirus exposure and HLA in healthy donors. Only in-frame clones appear in the TCRdb table, and some are missing; sequencing was by immunoSEQ multiplex PCR. The data hold about 180,000 clones, with around nine tenths observed a single time. The specimen was PBMCs. The receptors here all came from a woman aged 25 to 39 in good health and CMV-seronegative.

The rearrangement links TRBV5-1 to TRBJ2-1; 7 nucleotides match TRBD2. The trim removed 2 bases at V and 2 bases at J, leaving 4 bases unmatched. Germline values: CDR1 SGHRS, CDR2 YFSETQ. This CDR3 region has 15 residues. This CDR3 is CASSLTGTTYNEQFF. Here the CDR3 DNA reads TGCGCCAGCAGCTTAACCGGGACTACCTACAATGAGCAGTTCTTC.

The V gene is TRBV4-3, the J gene TRBJ1-4; D might be TRBD1 (5 bases). V lost 0 bases and J 8 bases, leaving 16 bases between the germline ends. The CDR3 runs 16 residues. CDR1 and CDR2 from the germline V gene are LGHNA and YSLEER. CDR3 sequence: CASSQDRTRQGEKLFF. The CDR3 DNA is TGCGCCAGCAGCCAAGATAGAACAAGGCAGGGCGAAAAACTGTTTTTT.

The V gene is TRBV6-5, the J gene TRBJ1-5; weak D call: TRBD1 (6 bases). The CDR3 runs 14 residues. Looked up from germline, CDR1 is MNHEY and CDR2 is SVGAGI. V dropped 6 bases and J dropped 2 bases, with 11 bases sitting between them. The CDR3 bases are TGTGCCAGCAGCCACAACAGGGGCAATCAGCCCCAGCATTTT. Its protein is CASSHNRGNQPQHF.

This clone was seen a handful of times. This chain connects TRBV2 to TRBJ1-4; D ambiguous. V lost 8 bases and J 8 bases, leaving 9 bases between the germline ends. The CDR3 length is 11 residues. Germline loops: CDR1 SNHLY, CDR2 FYNNEI. The CDR3 loop reads CASDGGEKLFF. DNA of the CDR3: TGTGCCAGCGATGGCGGGGAAAAACTGTTTTTT. The variable domain in full, with the rest retrieved from reference TRBV2 and TRBJ1-4, is EPEVTQTPSHQVTQMGQEVILRCVPISNHLYFYWYRQILGQKVEFLVSFYNNEISEKSEIFDDQFSVERPDGSNFTLKIRSTKLEDSAMYFCASDGGEKLFFGSGTQLSVL.

The V gene is TRBV2, the J gene TRBJ2-2; D remains unclear. Germline CDR1 reads SNHLY; CDR2 reads FYNNEI. This CDR3 is built from 14 residues. V was shortened by 10 bases and J by 1 base, with 13 bases between the two germline ends. CDR3 residues: CATQQNQNTGELFF. The CDR3 nucleotides are TGTGCCACCCAACAGAACCAGAACACCGGGGAGCTGTTTTTT. Full variable domain (missing parts from reference TRBV2 and TRBJ2-2): EPEVTQTPSHQVTQMGQEVILRCVPISNHLYFYWYRQILGQKVEFLVSFYNNEISEKSEIFDDQFSVERPDGSNFTLKIRSTKLEDSAMYFCATQQNQNTGELFFGEGSRLTVL.

The chain links TRBV5-6 to TRBJ2-7; 7 nucleotides agree with TRBD1. The trim removed 6 bases at V and 3 bases at J, leaving 6 bases unmatched. The CDR3 runs to 13 residues. The V gene's germline CDR1 is SGHDT and CDR2 YYEEEE. The CDR3 is CASTDRTLYEQYF. The CDR3 coding sequence is TGTGCCAGCACGGACAGGACCCTCTACGAGCAGTACTTC.

This clone has a single count. The chain recombines TRBV6-6 with TRBJ2-7, with D possibly TRBD1 on 6 matching bases. CDR1 and CDR2 (germline): MNHNY, SVGAGI (reference sequence). CDR3 size: 13 residues. V dropped 8 bases and J dropped 5 bases, with 16 bases sitting between them. As DNA, the CDR3 is TGTGCCAGCGTAGGCAGGGGTGTCCACGAGCAGTACTTC. It encodes CASVGRGVHEQYF.

The V call is TRBV5-4, the J call TRBJ1-2; 8 bases agree with TRBD1. Trimming took 1 base from V and 5 from J; bases not matched to a gene: 16. In germline, CDR1 is SGHNT, CDR2 YYREEE (reference sequence). The CDR3 runs 18 residues. DNA for the CDR3: TGTGCCAGCAGCTTGTTGGACAGGGTGGAATATCGGGCGTATGGCTACACCTTC. Residues: CASSLLDRVEYRAYGYTF.

The chain links TRBV5-6 to TRBJ2-1; TRBD1 might be the D (5 bases). The CDR3 is made up of 14 amino acids. CDR1 SGHDT and CDR2 YYEEEE come from the germline V gene. The V end lost 0 bases, the J end lost 8 bases, and 12 bases lay between the germline ends. As DNA, the CDR3 is TGTGCCAGCAGCTTGGCTGGGGCCAGGGATGAGCAGTTCTTC. As protein: CASSLAGARDEQFF.

The chain employs TRBV7-8 and TRBJ2-3, with 10 bases lining up with TRBD2. Trimming took 3 bases from V and 2 from J; bases not matched to a gene: 11. This CDR3 has 18 residues. Germline V CDR1 and CDR2: SGHVS, FQNEAQ. Here the CDR3 reads CASSLGLSGGLDTDTQYF. For the CDR3, the DNA is TGTGCCAGCAGCTTGGGGCTTAGCGGGGGGCTCGACACAGATACGCAGTATTTT.